These 2 T cell receptor beta chains came from one sample sequenced in a study of T-cell memory formation after mild COVID-19 (dated by TCRdb to about 2021). Libraries came from 5' RACE. TCRdb names Illumina NovaSeq 6000 as the instrument used. TCRdb reanalyzed the raw reads on its own, using fastp at Q25 for trimming and MiXCR for clone calling, and kept in-frame beta chains. Entries are consolidated by CDR3 protein sequence, retaining the most common genes and DNA. The sample table contains under 400,000 distinct CDR3 sequences; only one count was recorded for approximately 21% of them. The ten largest clones add up to about an eighth of the sample. The sample taken for sequencing was PBMCs or a T cell subset sorted from them (not recorded which). The receptors were gathered from an adult woman who had mild COVID-19 (a few samples of this study predate the infection). The sample titles of this study are shuffled in the database, so cell type and time point are left out; the donor was told from shared clones.

V is TRBV5-6 and J is TRBJ1-2; D is unresolved. Germline loops: CDR1 SGHDT, CDR2 YYEEEE. V shed 0 bases and J shed 2 bases, with 8 bases lying between them. The CDR3 has 14 amino acids. CDR3 sequence (DNA): TGTGCCAGCAGCTTGGCCCGAACCAACTATGGCTACACCTTC. This sequence encodes CASSLARTNYGYTF.

The chain combines TRBV9 with TRBJ1-2; D is unresolved. V lost 3 bases and J 6 bases, leaving 18 bases between the germline ends. The CDR3 loop spans 15 amino acids. Germline values: CDR1 SGDLS, CDR2 YYNGEE. The CDR3 loop is CASSALTSFQNGYTF. The DNA of the CDR3 is TGTGCCAGCAGCGCCCTCACCTCGTTCCAGAATGGCTACACCTTC.